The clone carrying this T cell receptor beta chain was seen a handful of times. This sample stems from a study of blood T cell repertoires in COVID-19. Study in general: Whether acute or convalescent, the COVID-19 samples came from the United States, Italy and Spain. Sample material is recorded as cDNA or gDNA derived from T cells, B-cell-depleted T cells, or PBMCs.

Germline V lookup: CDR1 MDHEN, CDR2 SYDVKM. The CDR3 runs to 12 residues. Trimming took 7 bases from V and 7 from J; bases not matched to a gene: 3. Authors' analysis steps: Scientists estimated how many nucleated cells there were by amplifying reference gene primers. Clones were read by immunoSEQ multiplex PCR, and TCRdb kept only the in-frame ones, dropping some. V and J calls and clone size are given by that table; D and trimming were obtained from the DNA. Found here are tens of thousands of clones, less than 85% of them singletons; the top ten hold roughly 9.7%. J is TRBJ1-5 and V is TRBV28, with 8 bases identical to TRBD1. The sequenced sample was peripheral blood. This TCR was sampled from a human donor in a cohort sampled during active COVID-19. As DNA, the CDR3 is TGTGCCAGCAAGGCAGGGGGCCAGCCCCAGCATTTT. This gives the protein CASKAGGQPQHF.